Following are 18 T cell receptor beta chains from one sample sequenced in a study of identical twins. Via MiXCR, TCRdb re-called the 5' RACE reads, giving one row per CDR3 protein. The table lists 1.5 million to 2 million distinct CDR3 sequences, more than 30% of them singletons. The sequenced material came from cord blood. The origin of the receptors is a newborn girl in good health.

V gene TRBV20-1 combines with J gene TRBJ1-6; 8 bases match TRBD1. The CDR3 is 12 residues long. The germline V gene has CDR1 DFQATT and CDR2 SNEGSKA (reference sequence). V shed 3 bases, J shed 10 bases, and the junction held 2 bases outside the gene matches. CDR3 nucleotides: TGCAGTGCTAGGACAGGGGACTCACCCCTCCACTTT. It yields the protein CSARTGDSPLHF.

The chain employs TRBV7-6 and TRBJ2-3; 7 bases map to TRBD1. J gave up 6 bases and V 1 base, and 4 bases lay outside the gene matches. This CDR3 has 14 residues. The germline gives CDR1 SGHVS, CDR2 FNYEAQ. The CDR3, as DNA: TGTGCCAGCAGCTTAGGGTTACAGGGGGATACGCAGTATTTT. It specifies CASSLGLQGDTQYF. The full variable domain, with the rest looked up from reference TRBV7-6 and TRBJ2-3, is GAGVSQSPRYKVTKRGQDVALRCDPISGHVSLYWYRQALGQGPEFLTYFNYEAQQDKSGLPNDRFSAERPEGSISTLTIQRTEQRDSAMYRCASSLGLQGDTQYFGPGTRLTVL.

The chain has TRBV7-9 and TRBJ1-1, with a weak D call TRBD1 (5 bases). V was trimmed by 3 bases and J by 4 bases, leaving 15 bases between them. Germline CDR1 SEHNR, CDR2 FQNEAQ (reference sequence). The CDR3 contains 15 residues. This CDR3 is CASSFEQGKVTEAFF. The CDR3 region has the DNA TGTGCCAGCAGCTTCGAGCAGGGAAAAGTCACTGAAGCTTTCTTT. Supplemented by reference TRBV7-9 and TRBJ1-1, the full variable domain reads DTGVSQNPRHKITKRGQNVTFRCDPISEHNRLYWYRQTLGQGPEFLTYFQNEAQLEKSRLLSDRFSAERPKGSFSTLEIQRTEQGDSAMYLCASSFEQGKVTEAFFGQGTRLTVV.

V and J are TRBV6-1 and TRBJ2-2; D gene uncertain. Germline CDR1 is MNHNS and CDR2 is SASEGT. CDR3 length: 13 amino acids. Trimming stripped 5 bases from V and 1 base from J, with 5 bases between. Here the CDR3 reads CASSTQNTGELFF. The DNA of the CDR3 is TGTGCCAGCAGTACACAGAACACCGGGGAGCTGTTTTTT.

This clonotype showed up just a few times. The chain has TRBV10-3 and TRBJ2-5; D is ambiguous. The V end lost 2 bases, the J end lost 4 bases, and 8 bases lay between the germline ends. From germline, CDR1 is ENHRY and CDR2 SYGVKD. This CDR3 contains 13 residues. DNA of the CDR3: TGTGCCATCAGTGAGGGGTGGACAGAGACCCAGTACTTC. It encodes CAISEGWTETQYF.

The sample holds a few counts of this clonotype. This chain connects TRBV4-2 to TRBJ2-3, with TRBD2 matching over 7 bases. V lost 0 bases, J lost 0 bases, and 9 bases stayed unmatched. The CDR3 contains 18 residues. In germline, CDR1 is LGHNA, CDR2 YNFKEQ. Written as DNA, the CDR3 is TGTGCCAGCAGCCAAGAAGTACTAGCGCGTTTGAGCACAGATACGCAGTATTTT. Amino acids: CASSQEVLARLSTDTQYF.

This clonotype has ten or more counts. The V call is TRBV4-1, the J call TRBJ2-5, with 9 bases matching TRBD2. This CDR3 has 15 amino acids. After removal of 6 bases from V and 3 bases from J, the junction contained 8 bases not matched to a gene. Germline-derived CDR1 and CDR2 are MGHRA and YSYEKL. CDR3 sequence: CASSRTGLAKETQYF. In nucleotides, the CDR3 is TGCGCCAGCAGTCGGACGGGACTAGCAAAAGAGACCCAGTACTTC.

This clonotype showed up just a few times. The chain uses TRBV14 and TRBJ2-5; 8 bases match TRBD2. Matching the DNA end better, TRBJ2-7 makes the J call doubtful. Germline V gene data show CDR1 as SGHDN and CDR2 as FVKESK. The length of the CDR3 is 14 residues. This CDR3 is CASSSSGFFPEQYF. The CDR3, as DNA: TGTGCCAGCAGCTCTAGCGGGTTTTTCCCCGAGCAGTACTTC.

The sample holds many counts of this clonotype. The genes are TRBV29-1 and TRBJ1-2; possibly TRBD1 for D (5 bases). Germline V gene data show CDR1 as SQVTM and CDR2 as ANQGSEA. The CDR3 is 13 amino acids. The ends were cut back, 0 bases at V and 5 bases at J, with 10 bases in the middle. The CDR3 DNA follows: TGCAGCGTTGAAGAGGGGGGAAGGTATGGCTACACCTTC. Amino acid sequence: CSVEEGGRYGYTF.

V and J are TRBV27 and TRBJ1-6; TRBD1 aligns across 9 bases. Per the germline V gene, CDR1 is MNHEY and CDR2 is SMNVEV (reference sequence). J was trimmed by 13 bases and V by 3 bases; bases with no gene match: 13. The CDR3 contains 16 residues. In DNA form, the CDR3 reads TGTGCCAGCAGTTTTGGCGGACAGGGGTCCCTTGATCCCCTCCACTTT. Encoded protein: CASSFGGQGSLDPLHF.

The chain has TRBV6-5 and TRBJ2-1, with D possibly matching TRBD2 (6 bases). V gave up 8 bases and J gave up 0 bases, with 17 bases separating them. Germline V gene sequence: CDR1 MNHEY, CDR2 SVGAGI. CDR3 length equals 16 residues. The CDR3 sequence: CASLIWGVLSYNEQFF. CDR3 DNA sequence: TGTGCCAGCCTCATATGGGGGGTCCTCTCCTACAATGAGCAGTTCTTC.

This clonotype was recorded at least ten times. The rearrangement links TRBV13 to TRBJ2-7; D uncertain. Trimming removed 6 bases from V and 4 bases from J, with 10 bases in between. Germline V gene lookup returns CDR1 PRHDT and CDR2 FYEKMQ (reference sequence). The CDR3 loop spans 12 amino acids. CDR3 amino acids: CASSNTGYEQYF. CDR3 DNA: TGTGCCAGCAGTAACACCGGATACGAGCAGTACTTC.

This clonotype was observed a few times. This sequence joins TRBV18 and TRBJ1-2; D is ambiguous. Trimming took 2 bases from V and 4 from J, leaving 8 bases between them. This CDR3 is 13 amino acids long. Germline loops: CDR1 KGHSH, CDR2 LQKENI. CDR3 in DNA: TGTGCCAGCTCACCAGCAGGCACCTATGGCTACACCTTC. This translates into CASSPAGTYGYTF.

This clonotype has more than one count but fewer than ten. The chain has TRBV12-3 or TRBV12-4 and TRBJ2-1; D not certain. Trimming removed 4 bases at V and 3 bases at J, with 10 bases between. The CDR3 has 14 residues. This CDR3 is CASSWSNHYNEQFF. The DNA of the CDR3 is TGTGCCAGCAGTTGGAGTAATCACTACAATGAGCAGTTCTTC.

This clonotype was observed a few times. The rearrangement links TRBV4-1 to TRBJ1-2; D is possibly TRBD1 (5 bases). The CDR3 sequence is 15 residues long. Trimming stripped 1 base from V and 3 bases from J, with 12 bases between. Looked up from germline, CDR1 is MGHRA and CDR2 is YSYEKL. CDR3 bases: TGCGCCAGCAGCCAAGTTGGGTCCAGGGACTATGGCTACACCTTC. This sequence encodes CASSQVGSRDYGYTF.

About this clonotype: The junction shows a germline mismatch at one end, possibly a read error. The chain joins TRBV3-1 to TRBJ2-5; D gene uncertain. The CDR3 is made up of 11 amino acids. Germline CDR1 is LGHDT and CDR2 is YNNKEL (reference sequence). CDR3: CACSRRETQYF. The CDR3 bases are TGTGCCTGCAGCCGTCGAGAGACCCAGTACTTC.

This clonotype has only a few counts. The rearrangement joins TRBV6-6 to TRBJ2-4, with unresolved D. The DNA end favors TRBJ2-7, so the J call may be wrong. The CDR3 sequence is 13 residues long. Germline V CDR1 and CDR2: MNHNY, SVGAGI (reference sequence). This CDR3 reads CASSYSAFYEQYF. As DNA, the CDR3 is TGTGCCAGCAGTTACTCGGCTTTCTACGAGCAGTACTTC.

This chain joins TRBV29-1 and TRBJ1-1, with TRBD1 as a possible D gene (5 bases). V lost 4 bases to trimming and J lost 2 bases, with 14 bases between them. The germline gives CDR1 SQVTM, CDR2 ANQGSEA. This CDR3 region has 14 residues. This CDR3 is CSVVLGEGNTEAFF. In nucleotides, the CDR3 is TGCAGCGTTGTTTTAGGGGAGGGCAACACTGAAGCTTTCTTT.